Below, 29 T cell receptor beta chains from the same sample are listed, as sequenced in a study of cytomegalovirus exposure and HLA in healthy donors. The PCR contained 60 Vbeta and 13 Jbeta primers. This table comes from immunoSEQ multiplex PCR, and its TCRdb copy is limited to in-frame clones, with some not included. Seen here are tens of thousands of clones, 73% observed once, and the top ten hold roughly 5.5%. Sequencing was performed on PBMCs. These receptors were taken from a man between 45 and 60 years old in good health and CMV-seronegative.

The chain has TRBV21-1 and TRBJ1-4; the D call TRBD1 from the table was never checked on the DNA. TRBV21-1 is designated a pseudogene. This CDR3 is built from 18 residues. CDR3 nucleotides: TGTGCCAGCAGTCTAGCACCGGGACAGGGGGCAACTAATGAAAAACTGTTTTTT. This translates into CASSLAPGQGATNEKLFF.

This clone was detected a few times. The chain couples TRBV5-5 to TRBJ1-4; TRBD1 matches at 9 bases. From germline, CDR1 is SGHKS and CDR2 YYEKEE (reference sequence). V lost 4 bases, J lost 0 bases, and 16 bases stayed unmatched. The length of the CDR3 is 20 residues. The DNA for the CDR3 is TGTGCCAGCAGCCGACTATTCCGGGACAGGGTGGTGGCAACTAATGAAAAACTGTTTTTT. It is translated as CASSRLFRDRVVATNEKLFF.

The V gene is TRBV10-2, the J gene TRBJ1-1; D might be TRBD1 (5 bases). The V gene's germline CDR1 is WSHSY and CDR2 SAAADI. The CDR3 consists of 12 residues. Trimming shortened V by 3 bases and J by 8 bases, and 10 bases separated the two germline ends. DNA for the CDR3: TGCGCCAGCAGTGATGGGGCTGGCGAAGCTTTCTTT. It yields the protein CASSDGAGEAFF.

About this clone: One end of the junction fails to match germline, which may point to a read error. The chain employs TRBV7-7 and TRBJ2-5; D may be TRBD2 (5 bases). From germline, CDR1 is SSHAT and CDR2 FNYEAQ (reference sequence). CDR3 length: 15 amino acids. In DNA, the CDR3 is TGTGCTAGCAGCTTGCGTCTAGCCGTTTGGGAGACCCAGTACTTC. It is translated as CASSLRLAVWETQYF.

The CDR3 is CASSTGVSPGEQYF. CDR3 nucleotide sequence: TGTGCCAGCAGCACAGGGGTATCGCCTGGCGAGCAGTACTTC. The rearrangement links TRBV27 to TRBJ2-7; 7 bases agree with TRBD1. V was pared by 6 bases and J by 6 bases, with 11 bases of the junction left unmatched. Germline CDR1 reads MNHEY; CDR2 reads SMNVEV (reference sequence). There are 14 residues in the CDR3.

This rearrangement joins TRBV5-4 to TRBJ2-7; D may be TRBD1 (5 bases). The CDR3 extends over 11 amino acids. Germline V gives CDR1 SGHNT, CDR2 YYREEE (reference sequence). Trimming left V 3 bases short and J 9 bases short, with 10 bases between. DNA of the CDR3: TGTGCCAGCAGCTGGGGCGATCGGCAGTACTTC. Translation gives CASSWGDRQYF. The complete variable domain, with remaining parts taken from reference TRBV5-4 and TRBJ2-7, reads ETGVTQSPTHLIKTRGQQVTLRCSSQSGHNTVSWYQQALGQGPQFIFQYYREEENGRGNFPPRFSGLQFPNYSSELNVNALELDDSALYLCASSWGDRQYFGPGTRLTVT.

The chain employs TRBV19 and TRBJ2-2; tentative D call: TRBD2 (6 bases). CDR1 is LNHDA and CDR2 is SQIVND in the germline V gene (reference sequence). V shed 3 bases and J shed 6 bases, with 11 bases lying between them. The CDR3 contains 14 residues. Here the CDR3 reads CASSILGEAGELFF. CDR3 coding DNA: TGTGCCAGTAGTATCTTGGGGGAGGCCGGGGAGCTGTTTTTT.

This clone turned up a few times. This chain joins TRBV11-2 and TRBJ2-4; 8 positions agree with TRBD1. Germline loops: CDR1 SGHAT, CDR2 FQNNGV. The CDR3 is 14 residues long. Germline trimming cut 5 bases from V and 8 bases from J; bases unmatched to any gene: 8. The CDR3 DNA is TGTGCCAGCAGCGCTGCCAGGGGGCATGACATTCAGTACTTC. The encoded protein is CASSAARGHDIQYF.

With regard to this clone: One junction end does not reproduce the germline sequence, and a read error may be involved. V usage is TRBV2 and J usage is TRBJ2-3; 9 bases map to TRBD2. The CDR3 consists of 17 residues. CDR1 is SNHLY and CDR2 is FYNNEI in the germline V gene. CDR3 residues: CASSERTSSGATDMQYF. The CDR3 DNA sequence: TGTGCCAGCAGTGAACGGACCTCTAGCGGGGCCACAGATATGCAGTATTTT.

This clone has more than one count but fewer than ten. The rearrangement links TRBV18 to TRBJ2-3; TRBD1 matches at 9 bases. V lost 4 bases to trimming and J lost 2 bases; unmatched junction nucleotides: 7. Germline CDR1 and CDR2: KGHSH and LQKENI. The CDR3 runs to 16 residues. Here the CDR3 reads CASSRRQGVITDTQYF. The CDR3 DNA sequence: TGTGCCAGCTCACGCCGACAGGGGGTGATCACAGATACGCAGTATTTT. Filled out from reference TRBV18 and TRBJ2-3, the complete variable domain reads NAGVMQNPRHLVRRRGQEARLRCSPMKGHSHVYWYRQLPEEGLKFMVYLQKENIIDESGMPKERFSAEFPKEGPSILRIQQVVRGDSAAYFCASSRRQGVITDTQYFGPGTRLTVL.

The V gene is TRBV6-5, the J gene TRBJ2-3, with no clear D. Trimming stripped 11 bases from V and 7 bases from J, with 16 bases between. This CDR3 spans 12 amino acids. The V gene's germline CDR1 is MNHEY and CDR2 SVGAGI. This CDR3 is CAAWALPYTQYF. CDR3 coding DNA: TGTGCCGCATGGGCCCTCCCCTATACGCAGTATTTT.

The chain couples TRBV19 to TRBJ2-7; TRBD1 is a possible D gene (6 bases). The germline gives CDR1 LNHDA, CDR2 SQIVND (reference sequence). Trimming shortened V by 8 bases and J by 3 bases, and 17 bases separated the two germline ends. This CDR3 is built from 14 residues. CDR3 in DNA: TGTGCCAGTTCCCCCGGGACACCCATCTACGAGCAGTACTTC. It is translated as CASSPGTPIYEQYF.

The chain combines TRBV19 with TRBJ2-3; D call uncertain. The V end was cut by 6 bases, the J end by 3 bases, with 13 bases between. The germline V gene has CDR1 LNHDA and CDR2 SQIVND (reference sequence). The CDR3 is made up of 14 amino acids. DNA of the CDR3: TGTGCCAGTAGCTTGGCCCCACCGACAGATACGCAGTATTTT. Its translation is CASSLAPPTDTQYF.

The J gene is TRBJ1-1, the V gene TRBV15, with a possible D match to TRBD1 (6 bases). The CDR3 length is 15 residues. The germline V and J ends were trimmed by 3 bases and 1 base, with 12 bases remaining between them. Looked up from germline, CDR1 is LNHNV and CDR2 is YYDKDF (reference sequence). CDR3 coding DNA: TGTGCCACCAGCAGGGCAGGGGACGGGAACACTGAAGCTTTCTTT. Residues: CATSRAGDGNTEAFF. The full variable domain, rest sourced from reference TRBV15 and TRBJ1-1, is DAMVIQNPRYQVTQFGKPVTLSCSQTLNHNVMYWYQQKSSQAPKLLFHYYDKDFNNEADTPDNFQSRRPNTSFCFLDIRSPGLGDTAMYLCATSRAGDGNTEAFFGQGTRLTVV.

The CDR3 region is CASSTRDRGSYEQYF. CDR3 nucleotide sequence: TGTGCCAGCAGTACCCGGGACAGGGGGTCCTACGAGCAGTACTTC. The J gene is TRBJ2-7, the V gene TRBV11-1; 11 positions match TRBD1. Looked up from germline, CDR1 is SGHAT and CDR2 is FQDESV (reference sequence). This CDR3 region has 15 residues. The trim removed 6 bases at V and 1 base at J, leaving 5 bases unmatched.

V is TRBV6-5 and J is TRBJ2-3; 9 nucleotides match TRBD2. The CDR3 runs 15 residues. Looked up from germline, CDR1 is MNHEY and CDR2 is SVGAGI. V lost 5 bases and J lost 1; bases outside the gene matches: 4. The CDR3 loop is CASSARGGGTDTQYF. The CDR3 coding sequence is TGTGCCAGCAGTGCGCGGGGGGGAGGCACAGATACGCAGTATTTT.

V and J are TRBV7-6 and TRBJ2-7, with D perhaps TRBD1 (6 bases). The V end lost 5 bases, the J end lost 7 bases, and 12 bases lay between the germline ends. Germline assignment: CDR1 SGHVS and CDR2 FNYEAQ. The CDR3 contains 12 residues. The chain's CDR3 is CASSPQGIEQYF. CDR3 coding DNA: TGTGCCAGCAGCCCACAGGGTATTGAGCAGTACTTC.

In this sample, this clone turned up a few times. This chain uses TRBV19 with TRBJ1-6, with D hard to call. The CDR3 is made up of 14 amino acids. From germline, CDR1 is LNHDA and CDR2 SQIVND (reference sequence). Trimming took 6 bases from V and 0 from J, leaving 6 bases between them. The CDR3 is CASRESSYNSPLHF. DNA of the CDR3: TGTGCCAGTAGAGAGAGCTCCTATAATTCACCCCTCCACTTT.

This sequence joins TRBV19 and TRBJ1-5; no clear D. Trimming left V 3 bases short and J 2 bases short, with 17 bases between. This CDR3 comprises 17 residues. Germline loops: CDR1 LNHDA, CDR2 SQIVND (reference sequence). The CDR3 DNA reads TGTGCCAGTAGTATCGGACGGGGAGGGTACGGCAATCAGCCCCAGCATTTT. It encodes CASSIGRGGYGNQPQHF. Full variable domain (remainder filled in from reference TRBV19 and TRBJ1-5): DGGITQSPKYLFRKEGQNVTLSCEQNLNHDAMYWYRQDPGQGLRLIYYSQIVNDFQKGDIAEGYSVSREKKESFPLTVTSAQKNPTAFYLCASSIGRGGYGNQPQHFGDGTRLSIL.

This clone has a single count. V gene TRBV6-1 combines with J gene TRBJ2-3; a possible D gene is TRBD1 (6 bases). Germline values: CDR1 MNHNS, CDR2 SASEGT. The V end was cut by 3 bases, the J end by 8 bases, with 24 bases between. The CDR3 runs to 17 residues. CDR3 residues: CASSDDKGTTLKGTQYF. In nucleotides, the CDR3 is TGTGCCAGCAGTGATGATAAGGGGACAACCCTTAAAGGTACGCAGTATTTT.

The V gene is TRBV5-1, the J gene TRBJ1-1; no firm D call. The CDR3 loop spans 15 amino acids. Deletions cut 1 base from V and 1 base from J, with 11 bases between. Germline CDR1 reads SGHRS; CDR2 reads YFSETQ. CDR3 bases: TGCGCCAGCAGCTTGAATGAGATCGCGAACACTGAAGCTTTCTTT. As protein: CASSLNEIANTEAFF.

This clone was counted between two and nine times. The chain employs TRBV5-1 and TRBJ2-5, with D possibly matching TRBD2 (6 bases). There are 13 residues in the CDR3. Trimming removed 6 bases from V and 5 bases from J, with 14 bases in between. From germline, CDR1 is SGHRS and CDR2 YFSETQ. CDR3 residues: CASNDGGEETQYF. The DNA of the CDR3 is TGCGCCAGCAACGACGGCGGGGAGGAGACCCAGTACTTC.

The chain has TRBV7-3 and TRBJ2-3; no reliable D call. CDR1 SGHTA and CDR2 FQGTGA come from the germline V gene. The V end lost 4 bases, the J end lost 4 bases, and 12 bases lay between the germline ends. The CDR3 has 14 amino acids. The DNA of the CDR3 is TGTGCCAGCAGCTACGCCGGGTACGCAGATACGCAGTATTTT. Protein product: CASSYAGYADTQYF. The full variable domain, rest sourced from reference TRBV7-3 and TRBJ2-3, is GAGVSQTPSNKVTEKGKYVELRCDPISGHTALYWYRQSLGQGPEFLIYFQGTGAADDSGLPNDRFFAVRPEGSVSTLKIQRTERGDSAVYLCASSYAGYADTQYFGPGTRLTVL.

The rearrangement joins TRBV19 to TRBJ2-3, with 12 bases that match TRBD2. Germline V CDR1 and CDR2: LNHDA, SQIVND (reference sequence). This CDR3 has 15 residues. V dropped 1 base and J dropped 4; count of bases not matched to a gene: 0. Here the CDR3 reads CASSIGTSGADTQYF. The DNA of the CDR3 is TGTGCCAGTAGTATAGGGACTAGCGGGGCAGATACGCAGTATTTT.

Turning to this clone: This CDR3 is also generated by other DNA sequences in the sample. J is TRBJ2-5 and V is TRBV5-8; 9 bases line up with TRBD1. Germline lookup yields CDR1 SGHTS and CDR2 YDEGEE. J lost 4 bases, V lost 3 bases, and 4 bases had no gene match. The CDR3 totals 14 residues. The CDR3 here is CASSSPTGGETQYF. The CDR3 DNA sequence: TGTGCCAGCAGCTCCCCGACAGGGGGAGAGACCCAGTACTTC.

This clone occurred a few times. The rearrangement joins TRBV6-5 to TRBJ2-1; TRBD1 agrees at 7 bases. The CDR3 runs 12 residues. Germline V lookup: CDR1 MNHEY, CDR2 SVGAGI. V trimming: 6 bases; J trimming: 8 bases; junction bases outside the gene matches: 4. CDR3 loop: CASRRGGHEQFF. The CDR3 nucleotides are TGTGCCAGCAGGCGAGGGGGCCATGAGCAGTTCTTC.

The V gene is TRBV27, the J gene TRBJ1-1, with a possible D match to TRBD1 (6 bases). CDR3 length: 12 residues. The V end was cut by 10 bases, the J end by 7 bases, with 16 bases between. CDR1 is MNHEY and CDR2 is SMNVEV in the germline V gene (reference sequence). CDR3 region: CATRRGAREAFF. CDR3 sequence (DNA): TGTGCCACCCGGCGGGGGGCCCGTGAAGCTTTCTTT.

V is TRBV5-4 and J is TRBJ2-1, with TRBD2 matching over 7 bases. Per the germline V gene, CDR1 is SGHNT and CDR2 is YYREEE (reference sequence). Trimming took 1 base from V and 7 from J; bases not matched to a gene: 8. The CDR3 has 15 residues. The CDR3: CASSLRRGSWNEQFF. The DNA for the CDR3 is TGTGCCAGCAGCTTGAGGCGGGGGAGTTGGAATGAGCAGTTCTTC.

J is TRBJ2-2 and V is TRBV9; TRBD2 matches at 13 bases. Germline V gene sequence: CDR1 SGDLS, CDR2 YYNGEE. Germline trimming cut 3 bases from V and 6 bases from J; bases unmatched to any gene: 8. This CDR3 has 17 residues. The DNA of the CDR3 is TGTGCCAGCAGCGAACTAGCGGGGGGGCCTTTAGCCGGGGAGCTGTTTTTT. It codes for CASSELAGGPLAGELFF.